This TCR beta chain derives from a study of T cell responses to AZD1222 COVID-19 vaccine. Study results and caveats: The donor cohort was predominantly white British with a female majority, and clonal diversity may have been underestimated. Unmutated variant regions are reportedly the target of nearly half of TCRs that are spike-specific.

Produced via immunoSEQ multiplex PCR; TCRdb's table is partial and in-frame only. The data contain about 70,000 clones, roughly 85% of them singletons. Note on this clone: The antigen is unknown.

The CDR3 has 13 amino acids. CDR1 is LNHDA, CDR2 SQIVND, per germline (reference sequence). The junction had 4 bases not matched to a gene; V was cut back by 6 bases and J by 6 bases. The starting material was peripheral blood, obtained on day 0 of AZD1222 vaccination. V usage is TRBV19 and J usage is TRBJ1-5; TRBD1 aligns across 8 bases. The clonotype originates from an adult in good health. The CDR3, as DNA: TGTGCCAGTAGCAGGGGGCAGGTTCAGCCCCAGCATTTT. This gives the protein CASSRGQVQPQHF. The whole variable domain, remainder taken from reference TRBV19 and TRBJ1-5, is DGGITQSPKYLFRKEGQNVTLSCEQNLNHDAMYWYRQDPGQGLRLIYYSQIVNDFQKGDIAEGYSVSREKKESFPLTVTSAQKNPTAFYLCASSRGQVQPQHFGDGTRLSIL.